This T cell receptor (beta chain) was found in a study of blood T cell repertoires in COVID-19. Study overall: Both acute and convalescent COVID-19 samples were obtained from the United States, Italy and Spain.

The CDR3 is made up of 14 amino acids. The germline V gene has CDR1 MNHEY and CDR2 SMNVEV (reference sequence). V gave up 4 bases and J gave up 7 bases; unmatched junction bases: 4. Original processing methods: Scientists estimated how many nucleated cells there were by amplifying reference gene primers. Clones were read by immunoSEQ multiplex PCR, and TCRdb kept only the in-frame ones, dropping some. V, J and clone size derive from that table, while D and trimming were established from the DNA sequence. The repertoire consists of 100,000 or so clones, with approximately 86% occurring once and the leading ten covering under 8%.

This receptor was obtained from a man aged 55-75 years with acute or convalescent COVID-19. V usage is TRBV27 and J usage is TRBJ2-1; 10 nucleotides line up with TRBD2. Sequencing used peripheral blood. The CDR3 spells CASSSWTSGNEQFF. The CDR3 DNA reads as TGTGCCAGCAGTTCTTGGACTAGCGGAAATGAGCAGTTCTTC.